The present TCR beta chain was sequenced within a study of T cell changes during pregnancy in multiple sclerosis. Clones were read by immunoSEQ multiplex PCR, and TCRdb kept only the in-frame ones, dropping some. The data show about 59,000 clones, about 93% seen once. The germline CDR1 and CDR2 sequences are MNHEY and SVGAGI. CDR3 length: 15 residues. V lost 5 bases to trimming and J lost 0 bases, with 11 bases between them. The rearrangement links TRBV6-5 to TRBJ1-5; possibly TRBD1 for D (6 bases). This TCR was recovered from a female donor with multiple sclerosis, enrolled in a pregnancy study. Sequenced here: CD8+ T cells from peripheral blood mononuclear cells, sampled in the third trimester of pregnancy. The CDR3 region has the DNA TGTGCCAGCAGTCTATACAGGGATAGCAATCAGCCCCAGCATTTT. This translates into CASSLYRDSNQPQHF.